Shown below are 2 T cell receptor beta chains from a single sample sequenced in a study of post-analysis software for immune sequencing data. Study findings and constraints: TRBV5-6, TRBV5-1 and TRBV20-1 were among about 5 TRBV segments more frequent in patients than controls.

cDNA libraries for TCR beta contained unique molecular identifiers. TCRdb processed the PCR reads anew with MiXCR; each CDR3 protein has one entry. The data show roughly 580,000 distinct CDR3 sequences, 44% seen once. The antigens of these receptors remain unknown. Material: blood. These receptors all come from a girl aged 10 to 17 with multiple sclerosis.

The gene calls are TRBV28 and TRBJ2-7; D is possibly TRBD1 (6 bases). The CDR3 contains 13 residues. From germline, CDR1 is MDHEN and CDR2 SYDVKM. V dropped 3 bases and J dropped 2 bases, with 8 bases sitting between them. Written as DNA, the CDR3 is TGTGCCAGCAGTTTCCACAGGGCCTACGAGCAGTACTTC. It yields the protein CASSFHRAYEQYF.

This clonotype appeared a few times. CDR3: CASSPRAGGGTEAFF. CDR3 nucleotides: TGTGCCAGCAGTCCCCGCGCAGGGGGCGGCACTGAAGCTTTCTTT. The V and J genes are TRBV12-3 or TRBV12-4 and TRBJ1-1; 8 bases map to TRBD1. This CDR3 comprises 15 residues. Trimming cost V 5 bases and J 4 bases; bases outside gene matches: 9.